A selection of T cell receptor beta chains follows, all from one sample in a study of T cell responses to AZD1222 COVID-19 vaccine. Only in-frame clones appear in the TCRdb table, and some are missing; sequencing was by immunoSEQ multiplex PCR. The sample consists of roughly 20,000 clones, less than 85% of them appearing once. The specimen comprised peripheral blood, sampled on day 0 of AZD1222 vaccination. These receptors all come from an adult in good health. Each CDR3 is given with its conserved first and last residue. A D gene is named only where the DNA matches it firmly. Only some rows state a clone size, as once, few, many or a class for expanded clones.

V	D	J	size	CDR3	DNA
TRBV12-5	TRBD1	TRBJ2-5	-	CASGPGQNQETQYF	TGTGCTAGTGGCCCGGGACAGAACCAAGAGACCCAGTACTTC
TRBV6-5	TRBD1	TRBJ1-5	-	CASSSGQGNQPQHF	TGTGCCAGCAGTTCCGGACAGGGGAATCAGCCCCAGCATTTT
TRBV6-5	-	TRBJ1-4	-	CASSYSSGLEVEKLFF	TGTGCCAGCAGTTACTCTTCCGGCCTCGAAGTTGAAAAACTGTTTTTT
TRBV15	TRBD2	TRBJ2-7	-	CATSRSGSRGEQYF	TGTGCCACCAGCAGAAGCGGGAGTAGAGGAGAGCAGTACTTC
TRBV6-5	-	TRBJ2-7	-	CASSTDSFTSIEQYF	TGTGCCAGCAGCACCGACAGTTTTACTAGCATCGAGCAGTACTTC
TRBV28	-	TRBJ1-2	-	CASSLGGKGYTF	TGTGCCAGCAGTTTAGGGGGGAAGGGCTACACCTTC
TRBV5-1	TRBD2	TRBJ2-1	few	CASSGSTLAGYNEQFF	TGCGCCAGCAGCGGATCGACGCTAGCGGGTTACAATGAGCAGTTCTTC
TRBV6-5	TRBD1	TRBJ2-1	-	CASSKPGTGGNEQFF	TGTGCCAGCAGCAAGCCTGGGACAGGGGGCAATGAGCAGTTCTTC
TRBV19	TRBD1	TRBJ1-5	-	CATGWTGDNRPQHF	TGTGCCACCGGCTGGACAGGTGATAATCGGCCCCAGCATTTT
TRBV5-6	-	TRBJ2-5	-	CASSFSRLETQYF	TGTGCCAGCAGCTTTAGCCGGCTAGAGACCCAGTACTTC
TRBV13	-	TRBJ2-2	-	CASSLGRGHTGELFF	TGTGCCAGCAGCTTAGGCAGGGGACACACCGGGGAGCTGTTTTTT
TRBV12-3/TRBV12-4	-	TRBJ2-1	-	CASSLFRNEQFF	TGTGCCAGCAGTTTATTCCGGAACGAGCAGTTCTTC
TRBV30	-	TRBJ1-4	-	CAWSAETAEEKLFF	TGTGCCTGGAGTGCCGAGACAGCGGAGGAAAAACTGTTTTTT
TRBV7-8	-	TRBJ2-7	-	CASSFERLYEQYF	TGTGCCAGCAGCTTCGAGCGTCTCTACGAGCAGTACTTC
TRBV2	-	TRBJ1-1	-	CASSDARQMNTEAFF	TGTGCCAGCAGTGACGCTAGGCAGATGAACACTGAAGCTTTCTTT
TRBV12-3/TRBV12-4	-	TRBJ2-1	-	CASSPGEGVEQFF	TGTGCCAGCAGCCCCGGAGAGGGCGTGGAGCAGTTCTTC
TRBV28	-	TRBJ1-1	-	CASSVENTEAFF	TGTGCCAGCAGTGTGGAGAACACTGAAGCTTTCTTT